This T cell receptor (beta chain) was obtained from a study of OX40 agonist ivuxolimab in advanced cancers. Exclusion of a patient followed from autoimmune disease history or systemic immunosuppression. The germline CDR1 and CDR2 sequences are MRHNA and SNTAGT. The CDR3 length is 14 residues. Between the trimmed V and J ends, which lost 9 bases and 1 base, there was a span of 14 bases. This table comes from immunoSEQ multiplex PCR, and its TCRdb copy is limited to in-frame clones, with some not included. This sample has 60,000 or so clones; 75% to 85% occur once, and the top ten carry roughly 2.3%. Material: CD4+ or CD8+ T cells sorted from blood, obtained in a trial of the OX40 agonist ivuxolimab. The clonotype originates from an adult with an advanced solid tumor such as melanoma, head and neck, liver or kidney cancer. The gene calls are TRBV6-4 and TRBJ2-3; a weak D match, TRBD2 (7 bases). In nucleotides, the CDR3 is TGTGCCAGTGCTGTAGGGGGGGGCACAGATACGCAGTATTTT. This gives the protein CASAVGGGTDTQYF.